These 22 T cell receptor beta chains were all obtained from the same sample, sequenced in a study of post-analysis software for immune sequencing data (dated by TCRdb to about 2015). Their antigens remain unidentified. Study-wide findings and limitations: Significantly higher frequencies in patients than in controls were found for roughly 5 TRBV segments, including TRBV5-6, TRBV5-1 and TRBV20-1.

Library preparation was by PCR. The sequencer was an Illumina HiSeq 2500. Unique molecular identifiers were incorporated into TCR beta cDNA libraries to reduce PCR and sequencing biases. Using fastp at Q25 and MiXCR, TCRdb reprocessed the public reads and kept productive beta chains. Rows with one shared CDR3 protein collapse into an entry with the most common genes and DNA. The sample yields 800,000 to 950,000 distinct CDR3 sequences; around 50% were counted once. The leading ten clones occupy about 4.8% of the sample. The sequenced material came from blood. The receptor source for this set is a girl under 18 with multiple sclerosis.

DNA of the CDR3: TGTGCCAGCACTGGGGTGAACACTGAAGCTTTCTTT. This gives the protein CASTGVNTEAFF. This chain links TRBV25-1 with TRBJ1-1; D is ambiguous. CDR1 is MGHDK, CDR2 SYGVNS, per germline. This CDR3 comprises 12 residues. The V end was cut by 7 bases, the J end by 0 bases, with 6 bases between.

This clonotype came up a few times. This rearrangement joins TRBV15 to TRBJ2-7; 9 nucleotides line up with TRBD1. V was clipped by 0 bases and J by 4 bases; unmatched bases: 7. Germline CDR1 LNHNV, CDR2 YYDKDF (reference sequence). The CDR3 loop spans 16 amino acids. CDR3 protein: CATSRDLTGGIYEQYF. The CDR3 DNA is TGTGCCACCAGCAGAGATTTGACAGGGGGTATATACGAGCAGTACTTC.

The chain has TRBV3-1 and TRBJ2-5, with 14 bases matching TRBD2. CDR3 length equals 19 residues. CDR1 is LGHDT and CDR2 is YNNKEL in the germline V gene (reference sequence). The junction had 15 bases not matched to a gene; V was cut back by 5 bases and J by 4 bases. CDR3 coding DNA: TGTGCCAGCAGCGGCGGGCACGGACTAGCGGGAGGATCGTCAGAGACCCAGTACTTC. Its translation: CASSGGHGLAGGSSETQYF.

CDR3 residues: CASSCRDCAYEQYF. The CDR3 bases are TGTGCCAGCAGTTGCCGGGACTGTGCCTACGAGCAGTACTTC. The gene calls are TRBV12-3 or TRBV12-4 and TRBJ2-5; tentative D call: TRBD2 (6 bases). TRBJ2-7 matches the DNA end more closely, so the J call is doubtful. This CDR3 spans 14 amino acids.

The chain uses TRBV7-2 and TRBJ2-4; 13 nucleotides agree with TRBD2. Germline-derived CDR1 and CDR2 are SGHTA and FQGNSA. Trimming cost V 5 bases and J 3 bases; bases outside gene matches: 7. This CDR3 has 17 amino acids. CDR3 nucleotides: TGTGCCAGCAGCCTTACTAGCGGGGGGGCCGACAAAAACATTCAGTACTTC. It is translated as CASSLTSGGADKNIQYF.

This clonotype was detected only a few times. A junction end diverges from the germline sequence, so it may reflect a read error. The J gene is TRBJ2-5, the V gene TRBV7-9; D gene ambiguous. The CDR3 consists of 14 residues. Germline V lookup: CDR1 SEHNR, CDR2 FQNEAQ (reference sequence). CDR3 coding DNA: TGCGCCAGCAGCTTGCGTTCTGGGCAAGAGACCCAGTACTTC. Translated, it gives CASSLRSGQETQYF.

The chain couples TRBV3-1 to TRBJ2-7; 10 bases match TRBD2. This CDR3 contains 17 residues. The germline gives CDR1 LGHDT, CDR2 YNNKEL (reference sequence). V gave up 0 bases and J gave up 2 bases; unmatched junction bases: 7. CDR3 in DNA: TGTGCCAGCAGCCAAGACCCACGGACTAGCGGAGCCTACGAGCAGTACTTC. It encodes CASSQDPRTSGAYEQYF.

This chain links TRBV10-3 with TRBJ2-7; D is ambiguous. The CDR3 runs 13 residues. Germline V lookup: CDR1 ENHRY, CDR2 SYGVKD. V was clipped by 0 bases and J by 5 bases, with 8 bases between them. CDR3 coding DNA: TGTGCCATCAGTGAGTCGGGGTTCCACGAGCAGTACTTC. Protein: CAISESGFHEQYF.

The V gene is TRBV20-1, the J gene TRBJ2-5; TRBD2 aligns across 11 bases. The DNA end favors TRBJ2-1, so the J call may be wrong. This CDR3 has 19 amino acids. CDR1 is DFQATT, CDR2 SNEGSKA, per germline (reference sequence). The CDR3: CSASRYTSGRIVGQETQFF. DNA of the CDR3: TGCAGTGCTAGTCGATACACTAGCGGGAGAATTGTAGGCCAAGAGACCCAGTTCTTC.

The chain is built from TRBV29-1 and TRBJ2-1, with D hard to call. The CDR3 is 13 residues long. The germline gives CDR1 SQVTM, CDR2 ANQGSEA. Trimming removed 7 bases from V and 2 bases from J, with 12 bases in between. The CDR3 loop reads CSARRSTYNEQFF. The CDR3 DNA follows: TGCAGCGCGCGACGGTCTACCTACAATGAGCAGTTCTTC.

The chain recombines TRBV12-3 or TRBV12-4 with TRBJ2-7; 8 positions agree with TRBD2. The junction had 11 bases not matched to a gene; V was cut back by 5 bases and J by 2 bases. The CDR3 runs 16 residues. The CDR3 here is CASSPTGTRIPYEQYF. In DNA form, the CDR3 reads TGTGCCAGCAGTCCCACCGGGACTAGAATCCCCTACGAGCAGTACTTC.

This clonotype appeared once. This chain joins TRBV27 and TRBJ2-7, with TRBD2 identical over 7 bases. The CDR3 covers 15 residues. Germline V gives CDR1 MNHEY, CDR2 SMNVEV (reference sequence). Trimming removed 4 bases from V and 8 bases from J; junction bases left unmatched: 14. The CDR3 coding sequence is TGTGCCAGCAGTTGGGGCGCGGCGGGAGAGGGAAAGCAGTACTTC. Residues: CASSWGAAGEGKQYF.

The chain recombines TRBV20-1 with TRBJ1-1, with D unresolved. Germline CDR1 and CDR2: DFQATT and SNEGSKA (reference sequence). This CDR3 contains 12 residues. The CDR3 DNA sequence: TGCAGAGCCTCGGGCCCGAACACTGAAGCTTTCTTT. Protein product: CRASGPNTEAFF.

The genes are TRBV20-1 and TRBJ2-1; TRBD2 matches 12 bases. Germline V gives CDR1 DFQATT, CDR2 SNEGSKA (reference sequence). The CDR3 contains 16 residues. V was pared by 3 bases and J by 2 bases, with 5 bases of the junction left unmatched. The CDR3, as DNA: TGCAGTGCTAGGACTAGCGGGAGCAGGGCCTACAATGAGCAGTTCTTC. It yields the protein CSARTSGSRAYNEQFF.

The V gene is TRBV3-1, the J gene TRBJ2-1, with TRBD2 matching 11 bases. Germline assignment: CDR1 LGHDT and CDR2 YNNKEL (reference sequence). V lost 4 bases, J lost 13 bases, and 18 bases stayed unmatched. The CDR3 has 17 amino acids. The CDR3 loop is CASSPTPALAGEHGQFF. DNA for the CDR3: TGTGCCAGCAGCCCTACCCCGGCACTAGCGGGGGAACACGGACAGTTCTTC.

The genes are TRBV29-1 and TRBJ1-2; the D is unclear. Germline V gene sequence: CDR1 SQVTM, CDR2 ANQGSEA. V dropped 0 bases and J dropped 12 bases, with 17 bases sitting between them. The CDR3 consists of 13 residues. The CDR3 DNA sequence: TGCAGCGTTGAAGATCAATTTCGTGAGGGAAACACCTTC. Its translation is CSVEDQFREGNTF.

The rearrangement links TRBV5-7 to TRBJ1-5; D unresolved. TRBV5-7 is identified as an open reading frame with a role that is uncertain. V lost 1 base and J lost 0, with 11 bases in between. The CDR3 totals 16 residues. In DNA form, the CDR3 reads TGTGCCAGCAGCTTGCAGACGACTTATAGCAATCAGCCCCAGCATTTT. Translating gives CASSLQTTYSNQPQHF.

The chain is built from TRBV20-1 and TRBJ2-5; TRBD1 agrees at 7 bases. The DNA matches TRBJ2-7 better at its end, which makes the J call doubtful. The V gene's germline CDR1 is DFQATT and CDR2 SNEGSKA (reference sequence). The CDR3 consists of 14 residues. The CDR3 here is CSARSQGVDFEQYF. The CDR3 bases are TGCAGTGCTAGAAGCCAGGGGGTAGATTTCGAGCAGTACTTC.

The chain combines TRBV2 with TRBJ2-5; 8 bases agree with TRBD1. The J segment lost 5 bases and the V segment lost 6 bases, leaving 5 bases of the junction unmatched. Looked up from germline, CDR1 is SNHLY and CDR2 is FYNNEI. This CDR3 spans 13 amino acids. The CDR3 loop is CASRGQVLETQYF. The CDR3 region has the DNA TGTGCCAGCAGGGGACAGGTCTTGGAGACCCAGTACTTC.

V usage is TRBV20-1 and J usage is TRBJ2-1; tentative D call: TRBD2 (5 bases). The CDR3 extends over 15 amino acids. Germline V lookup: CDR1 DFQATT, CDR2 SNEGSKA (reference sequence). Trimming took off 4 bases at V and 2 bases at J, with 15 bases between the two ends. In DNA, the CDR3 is TGCAGTGCTACCCCCACTAGGTCAGCCTACAATGAGCAGTTCTTC. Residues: CSATPTRSAYNEQFF.

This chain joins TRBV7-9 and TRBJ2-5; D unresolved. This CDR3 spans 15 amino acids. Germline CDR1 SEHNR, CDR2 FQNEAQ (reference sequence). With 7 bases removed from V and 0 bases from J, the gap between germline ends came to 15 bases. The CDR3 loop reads CASILQPGDQETQYF. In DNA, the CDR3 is TGTGCCAGCATCCTCCAACCAGGTGACCAAGAGACCCAGTACTTC.

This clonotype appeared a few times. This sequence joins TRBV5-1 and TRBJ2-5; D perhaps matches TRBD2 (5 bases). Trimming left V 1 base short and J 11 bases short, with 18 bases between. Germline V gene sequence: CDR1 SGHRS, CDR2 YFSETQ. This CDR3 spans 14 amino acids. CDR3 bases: TGCGCCAGCAGCTTGCCGCACAAGTTGTGGGAGCAGTACTTC. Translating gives CASSLPHKLWEQYF. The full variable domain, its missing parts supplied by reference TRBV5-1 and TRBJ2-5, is KAGVTQTPRYLIKTRGQQVTLSCSPISGHRSVSWYQQTPGQGLQFLFEYFSETQRNKGNFPGRFSGRQFSNSRSEMNVSTLELGDSALYLCASSLPHKLWEQYFGPGTRLLVL.